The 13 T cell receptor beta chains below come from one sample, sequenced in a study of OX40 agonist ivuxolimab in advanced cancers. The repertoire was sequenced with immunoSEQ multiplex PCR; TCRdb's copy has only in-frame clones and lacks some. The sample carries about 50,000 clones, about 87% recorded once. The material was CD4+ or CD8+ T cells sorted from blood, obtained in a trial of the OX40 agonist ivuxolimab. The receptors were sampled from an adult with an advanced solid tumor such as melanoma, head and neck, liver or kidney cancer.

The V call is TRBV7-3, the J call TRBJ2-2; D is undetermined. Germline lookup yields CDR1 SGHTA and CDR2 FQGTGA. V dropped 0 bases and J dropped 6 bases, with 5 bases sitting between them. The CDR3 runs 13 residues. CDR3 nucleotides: TGTGCCAGCAGCTTAACTAGCTCCGGGGAGCTGTTTTTT. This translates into CASSLTSSGELFF.

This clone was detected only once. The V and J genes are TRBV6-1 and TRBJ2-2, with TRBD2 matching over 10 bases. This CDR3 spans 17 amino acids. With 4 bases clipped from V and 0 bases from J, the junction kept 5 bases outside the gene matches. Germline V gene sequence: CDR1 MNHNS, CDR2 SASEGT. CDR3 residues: CASSVFSGGANTGELFF. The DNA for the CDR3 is TGTGCCAGCAGTGTTTTCAGCGGGGGGGCGAACACCGGGGAGCTGTTTTTT.

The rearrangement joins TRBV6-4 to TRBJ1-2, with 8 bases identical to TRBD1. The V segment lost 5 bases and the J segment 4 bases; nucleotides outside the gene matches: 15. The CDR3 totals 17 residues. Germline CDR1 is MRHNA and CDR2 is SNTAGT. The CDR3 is CASSPSGQARSGYGYTF. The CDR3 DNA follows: TGTGCCAGCAGTCCCTCGGGACAGGCACGTTCTGGCTATGGCTACACCTTC.

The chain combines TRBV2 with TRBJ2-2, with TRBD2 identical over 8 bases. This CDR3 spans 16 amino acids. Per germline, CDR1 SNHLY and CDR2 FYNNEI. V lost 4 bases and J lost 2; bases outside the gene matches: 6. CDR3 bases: TGTGCCAGCAGTGGTGGCGGGGGGTTTAACACCGGGGAGCTGTTTTTT. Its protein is CASSGGGGFNTGELFF.

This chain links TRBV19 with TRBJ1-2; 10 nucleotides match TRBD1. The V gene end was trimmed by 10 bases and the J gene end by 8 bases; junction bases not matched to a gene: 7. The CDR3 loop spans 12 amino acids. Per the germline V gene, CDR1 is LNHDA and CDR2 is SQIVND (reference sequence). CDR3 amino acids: CATAGTGVGYTF. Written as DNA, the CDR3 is TGTGCCACGGCCGGGACAGGGGTAGGCTACACCTTC.

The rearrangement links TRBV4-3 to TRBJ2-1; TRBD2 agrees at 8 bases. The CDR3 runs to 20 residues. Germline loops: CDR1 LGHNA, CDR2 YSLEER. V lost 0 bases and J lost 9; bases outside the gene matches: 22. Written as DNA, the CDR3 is TGCGCCAGCAGCCAAGATTCCCAAATTGCCGGGCGAGGACTAGCAGTTGAGCAGTTCTTC. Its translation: CASSQDSQIAGRGLAVEQFF.

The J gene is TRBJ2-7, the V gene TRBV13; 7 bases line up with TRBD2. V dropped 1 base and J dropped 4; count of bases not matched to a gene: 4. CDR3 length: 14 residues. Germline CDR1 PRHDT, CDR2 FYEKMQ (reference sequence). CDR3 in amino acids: CASSLAGGVYEQYF. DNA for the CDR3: TGTGCCAGCAGCTTAGCGGGAGGTGTGTACGAGCAGTACTTC.

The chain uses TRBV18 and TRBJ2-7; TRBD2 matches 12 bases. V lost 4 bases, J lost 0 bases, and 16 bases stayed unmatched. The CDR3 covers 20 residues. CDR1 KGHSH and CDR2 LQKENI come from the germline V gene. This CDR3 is CASSHGNRGLAGISSYEQYF. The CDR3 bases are TGTGCCAGCTCACACGGAAACAGGGGACTAGCGGGTATAAGCTCCTACGAGCAGTACTTC.

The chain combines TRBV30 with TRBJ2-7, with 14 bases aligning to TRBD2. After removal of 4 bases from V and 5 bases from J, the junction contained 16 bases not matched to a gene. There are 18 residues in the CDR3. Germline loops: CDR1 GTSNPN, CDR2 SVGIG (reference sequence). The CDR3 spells CAWTVSRSTSGRANEQYF. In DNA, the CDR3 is TGTGCCTGGACCGTCTCACGGTCGACTAGCGGGAGGGCCAACGAGCAGTACTTC.

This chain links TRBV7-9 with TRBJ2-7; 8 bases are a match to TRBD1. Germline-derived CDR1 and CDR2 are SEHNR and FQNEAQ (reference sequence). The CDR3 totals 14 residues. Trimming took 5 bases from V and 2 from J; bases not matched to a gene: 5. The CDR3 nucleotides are TGTGCCAGCAGCCCTCCGGGACAGGCCTACGAGCAGTACTTC. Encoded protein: CASSPPGQAYEQYF.

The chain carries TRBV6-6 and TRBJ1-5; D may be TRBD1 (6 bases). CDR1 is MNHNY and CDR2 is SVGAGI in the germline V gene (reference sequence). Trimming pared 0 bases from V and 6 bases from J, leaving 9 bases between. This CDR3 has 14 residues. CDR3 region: CASSYSRGLQPQHF. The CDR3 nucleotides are TGTGCCAGCAGTTACTCCAGGGGACTTCAGCCCCAGCATTTT.

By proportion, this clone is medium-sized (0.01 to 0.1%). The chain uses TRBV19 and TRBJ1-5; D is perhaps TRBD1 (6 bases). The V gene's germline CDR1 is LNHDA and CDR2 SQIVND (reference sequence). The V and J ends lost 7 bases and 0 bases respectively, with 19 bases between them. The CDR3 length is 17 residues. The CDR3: CASTDKDSLYSNQPQHF. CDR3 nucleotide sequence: TGTGCCAGTACTGATAAGGACAGTCTATATAGCAATCAGCCCCAGCATTTT.

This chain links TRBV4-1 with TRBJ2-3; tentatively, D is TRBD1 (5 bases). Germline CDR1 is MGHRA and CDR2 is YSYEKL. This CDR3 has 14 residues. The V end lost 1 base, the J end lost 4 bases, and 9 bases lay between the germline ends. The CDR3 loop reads CASSQVRGADTQYF. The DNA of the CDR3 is TGCGCCAGCAGCCAAGTAAGGGGTGCAGATACGCAGTATTTT.